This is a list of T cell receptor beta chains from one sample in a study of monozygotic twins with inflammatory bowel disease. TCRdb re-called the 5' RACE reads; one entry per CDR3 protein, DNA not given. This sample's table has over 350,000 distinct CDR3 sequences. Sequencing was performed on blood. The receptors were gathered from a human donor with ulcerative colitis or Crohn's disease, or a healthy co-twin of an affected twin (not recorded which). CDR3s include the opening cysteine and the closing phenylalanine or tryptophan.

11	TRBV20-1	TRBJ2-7	CSARGPLEQYF
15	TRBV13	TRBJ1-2	CASSATGQGNYGYTF
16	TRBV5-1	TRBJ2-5	CASSLSSGGIQETQYF
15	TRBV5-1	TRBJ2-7	CASRSSGGALYEQYF
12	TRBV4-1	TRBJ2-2	CASSQVNGELFF
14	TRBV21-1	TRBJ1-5	CASSKAGANQPQHF
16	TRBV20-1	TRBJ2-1	CSARGRGARLYNEQFF
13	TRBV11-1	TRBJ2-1	CASSRTQGNEQFF
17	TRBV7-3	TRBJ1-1	CASKPPRAVAKNTEAFF
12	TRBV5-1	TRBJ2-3	CASSPEGRGGYF
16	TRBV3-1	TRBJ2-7	CASSQDSATLIYEQYF
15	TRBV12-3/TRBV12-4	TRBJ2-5	CASSLGRGHPETQYF
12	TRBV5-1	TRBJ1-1	CASSFDLTKAFF
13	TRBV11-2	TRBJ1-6	CASSRRQNSPLHF
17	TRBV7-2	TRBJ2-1	CASSLVPRKSPGNEQFF
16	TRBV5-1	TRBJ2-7	CASSLPTSGLTYEQYF
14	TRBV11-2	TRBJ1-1	CASSTRAANTEAFF
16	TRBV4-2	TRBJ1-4	CASSQEIGQINEKLFF
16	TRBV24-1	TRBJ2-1	CATSDFTGRSYNEQFF
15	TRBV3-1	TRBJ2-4	CASSPGQLAKNIQYF
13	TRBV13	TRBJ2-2	CASRQGRTGELFF
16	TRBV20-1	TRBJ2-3	CSARGIVYRGTDTQYF
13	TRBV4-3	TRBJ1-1	CASSPSVTVEAFF
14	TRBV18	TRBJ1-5	CASSPGHNNQPQHF
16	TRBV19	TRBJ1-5	CASARRDRESNQPQHF
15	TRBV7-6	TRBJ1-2	CASSSRDTGRYGYTF
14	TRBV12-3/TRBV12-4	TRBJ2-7	CASTLTGTDYEQYF
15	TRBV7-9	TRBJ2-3	CASSQRQGLTDTQYF
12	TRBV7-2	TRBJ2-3	CASSALLLPQYF
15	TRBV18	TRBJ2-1	CASSPRGGTGNEQFF
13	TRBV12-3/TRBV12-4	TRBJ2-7	CASSYRRGDEQYF
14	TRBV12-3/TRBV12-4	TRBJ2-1	CASSLLPRDLEQFF
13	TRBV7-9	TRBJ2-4	CASSLAAKNIQYF
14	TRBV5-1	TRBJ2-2	CASVGDTNTGELFF
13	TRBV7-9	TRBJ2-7	CASSPLASYEQYF
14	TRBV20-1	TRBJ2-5	CSATSLADQETQYF
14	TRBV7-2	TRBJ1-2	CASSLARSLYGYTF
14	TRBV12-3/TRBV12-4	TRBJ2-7	CDSSPRIGGYEQYF
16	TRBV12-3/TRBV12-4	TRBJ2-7	CASSLIGGLPGYEQYF
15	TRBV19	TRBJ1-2	CASIGGTGANYGYTF
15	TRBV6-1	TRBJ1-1	CASSAVGASNTEAFF
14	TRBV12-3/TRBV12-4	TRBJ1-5	CASRYGLQGHPQHF
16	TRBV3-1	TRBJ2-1	CASSPLSQTGFYEQFF
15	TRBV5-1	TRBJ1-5	CASSFGQDSNQPQHF
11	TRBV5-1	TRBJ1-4	CASSLNEKLFF